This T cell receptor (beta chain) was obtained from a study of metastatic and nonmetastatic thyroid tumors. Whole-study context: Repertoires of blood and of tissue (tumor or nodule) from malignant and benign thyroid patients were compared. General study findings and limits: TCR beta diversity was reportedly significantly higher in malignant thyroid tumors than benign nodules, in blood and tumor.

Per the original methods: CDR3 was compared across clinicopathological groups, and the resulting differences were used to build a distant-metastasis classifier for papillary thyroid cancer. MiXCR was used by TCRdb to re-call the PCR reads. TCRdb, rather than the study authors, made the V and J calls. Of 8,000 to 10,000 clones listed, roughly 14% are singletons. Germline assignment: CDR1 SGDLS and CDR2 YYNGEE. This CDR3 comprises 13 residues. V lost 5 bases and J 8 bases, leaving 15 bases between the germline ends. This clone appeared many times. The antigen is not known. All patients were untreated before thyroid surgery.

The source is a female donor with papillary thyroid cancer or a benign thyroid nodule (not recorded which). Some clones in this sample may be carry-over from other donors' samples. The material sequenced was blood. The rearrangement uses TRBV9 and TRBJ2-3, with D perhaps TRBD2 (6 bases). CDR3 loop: CASRGGVGGTQYF. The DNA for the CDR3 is TGTGCCAGCAGGGGCGGGGTCGGAGGTACGCAGTATTTT.